A single T cell receptor beta chain is shown here with its context. Antigen unknown. TCRdb processed the RT-PCR reads anew with MiXCR; each CDR3 protein has one entry. The sample includes around 300,000 distinct CDR3 sequences, 20% to 25% of them seen just once. V lost 10 bases to trimming and J lost 7 bases; unmatched junction nucleotides: 9. This CDR3 is 13 amino acids long. Per germline, CDR1 SGHTA and CDR2 FQGNSA. This entry is derived from a study of response to subunit inactivated influenza vaccine. Study-level results: Researchers suggested that each seasonal influenza vaccination recruits few new T cells.

The sample was PBMCs from blood, taken roughly 20 months after vaccination. The rearrangement uses TRBV7-2 and TRBJ2-1; 8 positions agree with TRBD2. The source of this sequence is a man aged 50-75 years who received an inactivated influenza vaccine. The CDR3 DNA reads as TGTGCCATCAGAGCGGGGGTGCGGAATGAGCAGTTCTTC. This codes for CAIRAGVRNEQFF.